These 4 T cell receptor beta chains were sequenced from one sample in a study of blood T cells in healthy people across ages. Next came a second PCR, run for about 6 to 12 cycles, which used a sample-barcoded 5' primer along with a J-beta primer mix. TCRdb recomputed calls from the 5' RACE reads with MiXCR, one row per CDR3 protein. The profile shows about 1,600,000 distinct CDR3 sequences, around two fifths of them singletons. Sequenced material: blood. All receptors come from a woman between 18 and 29 years old in good health.

The chain combines TRBV7-9 with TRBJ2-2; unclear D gene. V was pared by 5 bases and J by 1 base, with 14 bases between. This CDR3 contains 16 residues. CDR1 and CDR2 from the germline V gene are SEHNR and FQNEAQ (reference sequence). The CDR3 region has the DNA TGTGCCAGCAGCCCAACTGTCCTGGGGAACACCGGGGAGCTGTTTTTT. Its protein is CASSPTVLGNTGELFF.

This clonotype has just a few counts. The J gene is TRBJ2-3, the V gene TRBV20-1; D is undetermined. Germline values: CDR1 DFQATT, CDR2 SNEGSKA (reference sequence). The CDR3 runs to 15 residues. Between the trimmed V and J ends, which lost 3 bases and 0 bases, there was a span of 13 bases. The CDR3 DNA reads TGCAGTGCTAGGAATCCGGGCGGCAGCACAGATACGCAGTATTTT. This gives the protein CSARNPGGSTDTQYF.

The V and J genes are TRBV7-2 and TRBJ2-1, with 9 bases fitting TRBD2. Per germline, CDR1 SGHTA and CDR2 FQGNSA. With 5 bases clipped from V and 7 bases from J, the junction kept 9 bases outside the gene matches. The CDR3 length is 15 residues. CDR3 DNA sequence: TGTGCCAGCAGCCTGAGCCGCGGGAGGGAAAATGAGCAGTTCTTC. Translating gives CASSLSRGRENEQFF.

This clonotype showed up just a few times. This sequence joins TRBV24-1 and TRBJ2-5; D assignment may be TRBD1 or TRBD2 (5 bases each). The J call is in doubt because the DNA end fits TRBJ2-7 better. This CDR3 is built from 13 residues. The germline gives CDR1 KGHDR, CDR2 SFDVKD. CDR3 amino acids: CATSDTRGAEQYF. In DNA form, the CDR3 reads TGTGCCACCAGTGATACTAGGGGAGCCGAGCAGTACTTC.